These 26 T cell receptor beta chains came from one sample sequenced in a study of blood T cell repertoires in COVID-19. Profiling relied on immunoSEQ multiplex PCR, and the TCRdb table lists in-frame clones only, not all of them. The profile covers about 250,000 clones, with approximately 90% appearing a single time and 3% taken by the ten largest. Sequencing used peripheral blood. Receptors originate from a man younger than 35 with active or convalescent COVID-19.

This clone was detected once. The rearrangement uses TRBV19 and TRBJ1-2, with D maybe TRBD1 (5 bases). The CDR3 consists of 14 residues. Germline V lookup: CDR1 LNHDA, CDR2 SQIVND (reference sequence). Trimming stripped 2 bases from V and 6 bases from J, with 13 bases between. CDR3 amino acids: CASSIRQPKDGYTF. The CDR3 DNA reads TGTGCCAGTAGTATAAGACAGCCTAAGGATGGCTACACCTTC.

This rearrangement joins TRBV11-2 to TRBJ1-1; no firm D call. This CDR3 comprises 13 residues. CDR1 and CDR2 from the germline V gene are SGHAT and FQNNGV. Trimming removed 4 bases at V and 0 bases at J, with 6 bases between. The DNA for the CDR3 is TGTGCCAGCAGCTCCTCCCTGAACACTGAAGCTTTCTTT. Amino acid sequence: CASSSSLNTEAFF.

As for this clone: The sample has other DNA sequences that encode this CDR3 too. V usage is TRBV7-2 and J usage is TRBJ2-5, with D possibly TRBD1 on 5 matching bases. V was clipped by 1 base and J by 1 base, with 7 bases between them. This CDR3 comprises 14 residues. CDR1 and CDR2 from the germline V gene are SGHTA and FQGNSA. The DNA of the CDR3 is TGTGCCAGCAGCTTAGGGGGCCCCCAAGAGACCCAGTACTTC. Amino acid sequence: CASSLGGPQETQYF.

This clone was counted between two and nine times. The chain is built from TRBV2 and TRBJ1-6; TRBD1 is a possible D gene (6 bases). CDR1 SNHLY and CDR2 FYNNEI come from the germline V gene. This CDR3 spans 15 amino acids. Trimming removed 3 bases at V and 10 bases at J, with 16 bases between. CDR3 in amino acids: CASSDEQGMESPLHF. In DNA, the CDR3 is TGTGCCAGCAGTGACGAGCAGGGGATGGAATCACCCCTCCACTTT.

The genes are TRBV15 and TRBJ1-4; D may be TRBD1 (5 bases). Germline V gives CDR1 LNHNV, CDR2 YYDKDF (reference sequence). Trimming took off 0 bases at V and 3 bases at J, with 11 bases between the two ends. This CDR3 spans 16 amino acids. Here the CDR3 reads CATSRDPRAPNEKLFF. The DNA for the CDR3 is TGTGCCACCAGCAGAGATCCCAGGGCCCCTAATGAAAAACTGTTTTTT.

The DNA of the CDR3 is TGTGCCAGCAGTTGGGTGCGACTAGCGGGACCCTCCTACGAGCAGTACTTC. It encodes CASSWVRLAGPSYEQYF. J is TRBJ2-7 and V is TRBV28; TRBD2 aligns across 11 bases. The CDR3 covers 17 residues. Germline V gene sequence: CDR1 MDHEN, CDR2 SYDVKM. J gave up 0 bases and V 4 bases, and 8 bases lay outside the gene matches.

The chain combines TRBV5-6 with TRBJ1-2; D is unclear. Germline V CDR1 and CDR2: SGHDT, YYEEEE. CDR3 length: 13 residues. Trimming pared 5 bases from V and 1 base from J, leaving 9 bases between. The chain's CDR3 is CASRPSRNYGYTF. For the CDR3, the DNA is TGTGCCAGCAGACCTAGCCGTAACTATGGCTACACCTTC.

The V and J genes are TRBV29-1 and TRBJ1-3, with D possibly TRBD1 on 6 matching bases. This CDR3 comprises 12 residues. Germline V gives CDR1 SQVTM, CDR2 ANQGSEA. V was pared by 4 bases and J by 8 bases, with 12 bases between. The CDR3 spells CSVVRGKDTIYF. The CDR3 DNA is TGCAGCGTTGTAAGGGGGAAGGACACCATATATTTT.

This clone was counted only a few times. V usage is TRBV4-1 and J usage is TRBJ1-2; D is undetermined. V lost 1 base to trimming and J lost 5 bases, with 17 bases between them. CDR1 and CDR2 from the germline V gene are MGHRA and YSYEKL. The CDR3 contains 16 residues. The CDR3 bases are TGCGCCAGCAGCCAAGTAGATCGAGAGTTACGGTATGGCTACACCTTC. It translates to CASSQVDRELRYGYTF.

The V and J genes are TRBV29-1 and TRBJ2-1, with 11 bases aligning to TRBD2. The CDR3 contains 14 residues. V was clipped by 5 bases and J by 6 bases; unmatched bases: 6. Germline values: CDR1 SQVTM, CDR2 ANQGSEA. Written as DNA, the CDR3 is TGCAGCGTTAGGGGGACTAGCGGTGTCAATGAGCAGTTCTTC. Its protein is CSVRGTSGVNEQFF.

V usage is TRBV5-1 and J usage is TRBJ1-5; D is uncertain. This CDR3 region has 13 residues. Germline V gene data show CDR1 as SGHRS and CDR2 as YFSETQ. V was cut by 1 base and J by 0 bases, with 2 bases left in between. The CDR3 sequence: CASSLYSNQPQHF. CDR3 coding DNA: TGCGCCAGCAGCTTGTATAGCAATCAGCCCCAGCATTTT.

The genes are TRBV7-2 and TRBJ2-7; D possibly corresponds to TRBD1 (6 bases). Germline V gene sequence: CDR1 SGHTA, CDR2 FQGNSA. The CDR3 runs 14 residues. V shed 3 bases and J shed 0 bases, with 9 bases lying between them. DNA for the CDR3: TGTGCCAGCAGCTTCGACAGGTTCTCCTACGAGCAGTACTTC. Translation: CASSFDRFSYEQYF.

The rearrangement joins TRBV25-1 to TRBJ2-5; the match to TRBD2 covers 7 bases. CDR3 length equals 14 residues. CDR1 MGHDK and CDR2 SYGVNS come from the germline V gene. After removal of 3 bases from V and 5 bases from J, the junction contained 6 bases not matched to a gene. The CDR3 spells CASSEAGAPETQYF. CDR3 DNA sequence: TGTGCCAGCAGTGAGGCGGGAGCTCCGGAGACCCAGTACTTC.

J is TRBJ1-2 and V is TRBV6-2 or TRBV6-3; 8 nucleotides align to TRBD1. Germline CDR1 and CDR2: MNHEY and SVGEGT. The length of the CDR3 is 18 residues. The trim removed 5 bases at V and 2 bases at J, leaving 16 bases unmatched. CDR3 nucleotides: TGTGCCAGCAGTGCGCCGGGCCAGGGGGCATTCATGAACTATGGCTACACCTTC. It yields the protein CASSAPGQGAFMNYGYTF.

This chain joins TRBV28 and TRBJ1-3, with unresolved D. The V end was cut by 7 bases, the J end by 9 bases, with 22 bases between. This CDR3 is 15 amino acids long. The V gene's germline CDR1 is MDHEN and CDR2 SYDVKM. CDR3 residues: CASNRRRSGASTIYF. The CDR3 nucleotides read TGTGCCAGCAATCGTCGACGGTCCGGAGCCAGCACCATATATTTT.

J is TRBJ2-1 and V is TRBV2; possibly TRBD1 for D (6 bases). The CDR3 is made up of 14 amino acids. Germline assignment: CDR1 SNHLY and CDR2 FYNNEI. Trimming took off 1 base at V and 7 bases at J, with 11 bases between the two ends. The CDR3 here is CASSEDRVGNEQFF. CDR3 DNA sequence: TGTGCCAGCAGTGAAGACAGGGTAGGGAATGAGCAGTTCTTC. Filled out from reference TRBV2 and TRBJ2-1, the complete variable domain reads EPEVTQTPSHQVTQMGQEVILRCVPISNHLYFYWYRQILGQKVEFLVSFYNNEISEKSEIFDDQFSVERPDGSNFTLKIRSTKLEDSAMYFCASSEDRVGNEQFFGPGTRLTVL.

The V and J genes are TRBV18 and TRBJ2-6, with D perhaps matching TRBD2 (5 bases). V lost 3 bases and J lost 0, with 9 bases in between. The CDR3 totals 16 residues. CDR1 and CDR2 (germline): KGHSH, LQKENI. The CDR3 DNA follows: TGTGCCAGCTCACCCCGTGGGAGCTCTGGGGCCAACGTCCTGACTTTC. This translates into CASSPRGSSGANVLTF.

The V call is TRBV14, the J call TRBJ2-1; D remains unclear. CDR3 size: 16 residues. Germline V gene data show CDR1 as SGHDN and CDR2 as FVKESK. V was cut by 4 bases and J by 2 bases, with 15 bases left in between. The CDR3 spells CASSPRHSPTYNEQFF. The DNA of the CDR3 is TGTGCCAGCAGCCCCCGACACTCCCCTACCTACAATGAGCAGTTCTTC.

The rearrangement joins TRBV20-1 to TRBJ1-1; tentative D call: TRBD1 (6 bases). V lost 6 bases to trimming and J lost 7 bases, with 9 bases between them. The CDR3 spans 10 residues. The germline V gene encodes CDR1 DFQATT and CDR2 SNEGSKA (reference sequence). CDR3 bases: TGCAGTGCCTACAGGGTTGAAGCTTTCTTT. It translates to CSAYRVEAFF.

DNA for the CDR3: TGTGCCAGCAGTGAGGAGACAGGGTGGGCCACTGAAGCTTTCTTT. Encoded protein: CASSEETGWATEAFF. The V and J genes are TRBV2 and TRBJ1-1; 7 bases are shared with TRBD1. The CDR3 length is 15 residues. Per the germline V gene, CDR1 is SNHLY and CDR2 is FYNNEI. V dropped 3 bases and J dropped 4; count of bases not matched to a gene: 8.

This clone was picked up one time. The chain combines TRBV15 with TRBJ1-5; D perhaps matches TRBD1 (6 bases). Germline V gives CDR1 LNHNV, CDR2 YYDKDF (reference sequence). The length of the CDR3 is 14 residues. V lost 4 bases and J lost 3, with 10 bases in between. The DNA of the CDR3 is TGTGCCACCAGCATCTACAGGGCCAATCAGCCCCAGCATTTT. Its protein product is CATSIYRANQPQHF.

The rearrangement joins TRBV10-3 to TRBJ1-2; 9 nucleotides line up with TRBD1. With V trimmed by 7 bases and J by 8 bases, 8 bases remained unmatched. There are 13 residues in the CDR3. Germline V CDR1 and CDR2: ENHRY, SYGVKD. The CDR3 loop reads CAITPDRGLGYTF. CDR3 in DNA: TGTGCCATCACTCCGGACAGGGGACTCGGCTACACCTTC.

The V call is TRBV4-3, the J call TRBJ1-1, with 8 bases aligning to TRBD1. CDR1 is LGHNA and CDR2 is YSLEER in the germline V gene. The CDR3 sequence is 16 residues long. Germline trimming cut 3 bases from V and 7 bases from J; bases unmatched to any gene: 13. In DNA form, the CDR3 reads TGCGCCAGCAGCCAGGACTTCCGGACAGGGAAGAATGAAGCTTTCTTT. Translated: CASSQDFRTGKNEAFF.

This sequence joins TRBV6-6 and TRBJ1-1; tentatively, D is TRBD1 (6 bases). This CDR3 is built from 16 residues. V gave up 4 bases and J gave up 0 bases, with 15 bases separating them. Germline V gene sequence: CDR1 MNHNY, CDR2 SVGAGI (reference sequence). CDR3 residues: CASSSRDINMNTEAFF. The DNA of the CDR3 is TGTGCCAGCAGTTCCCGGGACATCAACATGAACACTGAAGCTTTCTTT.

CDR3 protein: CASSFGRTKTGGPNQPQHF. CDR3 nucleotides: TGTGCCAGCAGCTTTGGACGCACAAAGACAGGGGGGCCCAATCAGCCCCAGCATTTT. V gene TRBV7-3 combines with J gene TRBJ1-5, with TRBD1 matching 9 bases. The V and J ends lost 3 bases and 3 bases, in that order; junction bases with no gene match: 15. Germline V CDR1 and CDR2: SGHTA, FQGTGA. The CDR3 consists of 19 residues.

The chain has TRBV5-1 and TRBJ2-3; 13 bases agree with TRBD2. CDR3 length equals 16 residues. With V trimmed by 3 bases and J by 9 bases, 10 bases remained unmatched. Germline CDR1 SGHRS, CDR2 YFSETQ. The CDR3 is CASSSATSGRPETQYF. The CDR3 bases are TGCGCCAGCAGCTCTGCGACTAGCGGGAGGCCGGAGACGCAGTATTTT.